This T cell receptor (beta chain) was sequenced for a study of T-cell reconstitution after alpha-beta-depleted transplantation in children. A library of TCRbeta sequences, prepared with unique molecular identifiers, was generated. MiXCR, run by TCRdb on the PCR reads, gives a single entry per CDR3 protein. The sample includes about 980,000 distinct CDR3 sequences, 25% to 35% of them seen just once. V was clipped by 4 bases and J by 0 bases; unmatched bases: 3. CDR1 MGHRA and CDR2 YSYEKL come from the germline V gene. The CDR3 has 16 residues. A remark on this clonotype: Its antigen is currently unknown.

Study results and limitations: A year post-transplant, T-cell counts and diversity derived mostly from newly produced T cells.

The J gene is TRBJ2-2, the V gene TRBV4-1; TRBD1 matches 9 bases. Sequenced material: PBMCs, mostly from graft donor cells, taken 360 days after TCRalphabeta/CD19-depleted stem cell transplant. The receptor was isolated from a boy less than two years old who had a stem cell transplant for SCID, so the T cells may come from the graft donor. CDR3 sequence (DNA): TGCGCCAGCAGCCCACAGGGGGCTACGAACACCGGGGAGCTGTTTTTT. As protein: CASSPQGATNTGELFF.